The entry that follows covers one T cell receptor beta chain sequence. There is no known antigen for this receptor. No quality values exist for individual bases; no much larger clone is one base distant. RNA was extracted with the RNeasy kit and roughly 0.45 to 1 ug was reverse transcribed using random hexamers. TCR beta CDR3 regions were amplified with the immunoSEQ multiplex PCR assay covering 54 Vbeta and 13 Jbeta segments. To correct PCR amplification bias, a synthetic template baseline was used for both primer optimization and computational correction. Under the source paper's analysis protocol: Only productive sequences were kept, with reads annotated to V, D and J genes according to IMGT and analyzed in immunoSEQ Analyzer. Clonality was calculated as one minus the Shannon entropy normalized by log2 of the number of productive unique sequences. For each patient and control, public and private clones were evaluated among the 100 most prevalent clones. Susac-specific clones were defined as absent from healthy and MS cohorts, 1052 published viral clones and other ImmuneACCESS disease sequences. The public reads were quality trimmed at Q25 with fastp and then assembled into clones with MiXCR by TCRdb, keeping productive beta chains. Rows matching on CDR3 protein sequence are summarized as one entry with the most common DNA and genes. The V and J calls here are based on TCRdb, not the publication. Present in this sample are approximately 300,000 distinct CDR3 sequences, about 88% of which were seen just once. The leading ten clones occupy around 0.2% of the sample.

This entry comes from a study of CD8 T cells in Susac syndrome (dated by TCRdb to the late 2010s). General notes on the study: Repertoire sequencing was used to test whether CD8+ T cell activation and differentiation in Susac syndrome was antigen driven. Clonality of the CD8+ T cell repertoire was compared between over ten healthy donors, about 14 Susac syndrome patients and roughly 15 multiple sclerosis patients. The research as a whole found: The TCR sequencing and HLA analysis was acknowledged to have included a relatively small number of individuals.

The CDR3 runs 16 residues from the cysteine to the phenylalanine. Of all the DNA, just the CDR3 is kept, 48 bases in frame from base 1. Based on the germline V gene (reference sequence), the CDR1 and CDR2 sequences are DFQATT and SNEGSKA. Ends trimmed: V by 5 bases, J by 2 bases; bases unmatched to a gene: 10. Peripheral blood CD8+ and CD4+ T cells from healthy donors, Susac syndrome patients and multiple sclerosis patients were profiled using high-throughput TCR beta sequencing. The multiple sclerosis controls were treatment-naive patients who had stable or active relapsing-remitting disease and met the revised McDonald criteria. CD8+ TEMRA cells were enriched by FACS, while bulk CD8+ and CD4+ T cells were purified by magnetic negative isolation. Blood was collected in EDTA tubes and processed within 24 hours, with PBMCs isolated through density gradient centrifugation. PBMCs intended for TCR sequencing were cryopreserved in liquid nitrogen and were subsequently thawed in a 37 degrees C water bath. Purity of sorted or isolated CD4+, CD8+ and CD8+ TEMRA cells was at least 90%.

Sequenced sample: CD8+ T cells from PBMCs. Here the chain combines TRBV20-1 and TRBJ2-5; the central 11 bases match TRBD1. This TCR was recovered from a human donor with multiple sclerosis. The DNA is TGCAGTGCTTCCGGGACAGGGGGGTTGCGGCAAGAGACCCAGTACTTC. It specifies CSASGTGGLRQETQYF.